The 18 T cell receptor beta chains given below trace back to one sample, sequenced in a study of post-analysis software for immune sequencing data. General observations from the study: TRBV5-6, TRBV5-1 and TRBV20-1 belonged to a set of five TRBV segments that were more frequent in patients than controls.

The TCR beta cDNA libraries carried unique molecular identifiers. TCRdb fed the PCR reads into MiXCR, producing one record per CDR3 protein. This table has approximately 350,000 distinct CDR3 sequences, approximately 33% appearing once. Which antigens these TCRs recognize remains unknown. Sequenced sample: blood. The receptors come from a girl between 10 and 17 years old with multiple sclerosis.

The CDR3 coding sequence is TGCAGTGCTACTCAGGACTATGGCTACACCTTC. This gives the protein CSATQDYGYTF. The chain joins TRBV20-1 to TRBJ1-2; unclear D gene. Germline loops: CDR1 DFQATT, CDR2 SNEGSKA (reference sequence). Deletions cut 4 bases from V and 3 bases from J, with 6 bases between. The CDR3 consists of 11 residues.

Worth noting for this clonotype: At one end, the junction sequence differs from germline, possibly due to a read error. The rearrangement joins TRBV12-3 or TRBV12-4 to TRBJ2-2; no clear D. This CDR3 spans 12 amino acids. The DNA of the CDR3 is TGTGCCAGCATTTTACCCCCCGGGGAGCTGTTTTTT. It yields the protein CASILPPGELFF.

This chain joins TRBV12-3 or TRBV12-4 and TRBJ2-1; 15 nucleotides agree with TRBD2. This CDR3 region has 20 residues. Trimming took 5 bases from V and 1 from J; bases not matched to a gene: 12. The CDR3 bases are TGTGCCAGCAGTCCCTTGGCTCGGACTAGCGGGGGGGTTTCCTACAATGAGCAGTTCTTC. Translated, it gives CASSPLARTSGGVSYNEQFF.

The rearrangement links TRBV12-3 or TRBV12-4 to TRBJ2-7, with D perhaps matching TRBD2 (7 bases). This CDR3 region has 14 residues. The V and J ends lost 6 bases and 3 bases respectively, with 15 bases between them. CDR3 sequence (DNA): TGTGCCAGCAGGGGGGGGCGGGGACGCTACGAGCAGTACTTC. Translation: CASRGGRGRYEQYF.

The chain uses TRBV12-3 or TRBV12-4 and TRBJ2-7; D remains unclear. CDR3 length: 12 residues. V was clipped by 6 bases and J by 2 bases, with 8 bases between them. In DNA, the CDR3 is TGTGCCAGCAGCGCAATAACCTACGAGCAGTACTTC. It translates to CASSAITYEQYF.

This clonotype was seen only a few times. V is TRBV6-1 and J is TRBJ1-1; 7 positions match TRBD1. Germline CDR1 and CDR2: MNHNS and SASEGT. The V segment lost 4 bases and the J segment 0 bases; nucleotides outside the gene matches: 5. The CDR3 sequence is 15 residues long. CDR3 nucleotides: TGTGCCAGCAGTGTCCGGACAGGTTTGAACACTGAAGCTTTCTTT. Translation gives CASSVRTGLNTEAFF.

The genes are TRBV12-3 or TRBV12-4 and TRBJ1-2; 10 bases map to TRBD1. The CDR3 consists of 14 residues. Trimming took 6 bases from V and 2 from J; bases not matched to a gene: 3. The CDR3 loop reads CASSRQGANYGYTF. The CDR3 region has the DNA TGTGCCAGCAGCCGACAGGGGGCAAACTATGGCTACACCTTC.

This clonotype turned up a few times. CDR3 bases: TGTGCCAGCAGTTACTCGTCAGAGCGGGACACTGAAGCTTTCTTT. Translating it yields CASSYSSERDTEAFF. The chain employs TRBV6-5 and TRBJ1-1; D is uncertain. The CDR3 has 15 residues. The V gene's germline CDR1 is MNHEY and CDR2 SVGAGI. V was cut by 0 bases and J by 3 bases, with 11 bases left in between.

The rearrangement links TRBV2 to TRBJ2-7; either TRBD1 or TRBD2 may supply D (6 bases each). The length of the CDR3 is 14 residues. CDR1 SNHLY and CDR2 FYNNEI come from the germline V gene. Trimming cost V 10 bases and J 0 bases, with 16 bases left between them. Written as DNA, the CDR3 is TGTGCCACTAGGGGGACTTTCGGCTCCTACGAGCAGTACTTC. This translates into CATRGTFGSYEQYF.

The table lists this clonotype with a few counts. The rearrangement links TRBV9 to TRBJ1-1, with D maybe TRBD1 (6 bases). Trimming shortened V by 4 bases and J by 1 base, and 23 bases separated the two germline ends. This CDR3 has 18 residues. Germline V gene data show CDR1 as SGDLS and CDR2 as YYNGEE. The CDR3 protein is CASSPEGFRGIGNTEAFF. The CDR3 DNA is TGTGCCAGCAGCCCAGAAGGGTTCAGGGGAATAGGGAACACTGAAGCTTTCTTT.

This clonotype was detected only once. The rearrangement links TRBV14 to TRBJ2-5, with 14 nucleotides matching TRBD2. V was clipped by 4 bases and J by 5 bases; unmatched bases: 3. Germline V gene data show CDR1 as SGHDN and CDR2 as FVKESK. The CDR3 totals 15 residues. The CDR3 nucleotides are TGTGCCAGCAGCCCCTGGACTAGCGGGGGGGAGACCCAGTACTTC. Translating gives CASSPWTSGGETQYF.

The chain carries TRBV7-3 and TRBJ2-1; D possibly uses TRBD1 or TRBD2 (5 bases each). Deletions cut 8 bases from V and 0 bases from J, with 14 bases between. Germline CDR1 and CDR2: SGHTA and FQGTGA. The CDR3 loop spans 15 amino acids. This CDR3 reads CASPGGTSSYNEQFF. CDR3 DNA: TGTGCCAGCCCTGGTGGGACCAGCTCCTACAATGAGCAGTTCTTC.

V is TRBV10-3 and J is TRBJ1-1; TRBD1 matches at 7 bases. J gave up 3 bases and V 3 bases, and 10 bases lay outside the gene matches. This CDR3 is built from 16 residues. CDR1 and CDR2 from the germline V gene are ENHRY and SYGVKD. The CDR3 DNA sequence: TGTGCCATCAGTGACGTTACGGGACAGAGGTACACTGAAGCTTTCTTT. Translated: CAISDVTGQRYTEAFF.

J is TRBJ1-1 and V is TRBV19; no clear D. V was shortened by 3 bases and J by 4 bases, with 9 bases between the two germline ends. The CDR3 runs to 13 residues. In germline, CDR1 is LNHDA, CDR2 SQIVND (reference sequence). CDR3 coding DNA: TGTGCCAGTAGTATCCGCGAGAGCACTGAAGCTTTCTTT. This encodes CASSIRESTEAFF.

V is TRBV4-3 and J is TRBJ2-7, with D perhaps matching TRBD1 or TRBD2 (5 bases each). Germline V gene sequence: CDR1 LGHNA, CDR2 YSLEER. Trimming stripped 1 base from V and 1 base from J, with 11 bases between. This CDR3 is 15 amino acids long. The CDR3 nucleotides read TGCGCCAGCAGCCAAGGGTTGGGGGTATCCTACGAGCAGTACTTC. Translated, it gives CASSQGLGVSYEQYF.

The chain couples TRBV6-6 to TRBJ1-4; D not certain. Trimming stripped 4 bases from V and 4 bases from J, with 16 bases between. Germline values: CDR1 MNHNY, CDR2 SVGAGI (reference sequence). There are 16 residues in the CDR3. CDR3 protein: CASSSHRTGNNEKLFF. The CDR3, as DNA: TGTGCCAGCAGTTCGCATCGGACGGGAAATAATGAAAAACTGTTTTTT.

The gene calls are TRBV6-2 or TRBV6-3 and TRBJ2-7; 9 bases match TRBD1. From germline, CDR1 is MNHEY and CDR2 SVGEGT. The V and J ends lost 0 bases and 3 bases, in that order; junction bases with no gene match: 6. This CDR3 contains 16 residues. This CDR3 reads CASSYSEGTGLYEQYF. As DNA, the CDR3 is TGTGCCAGCAGTTACTCTGAGGGGACAGGGCTCTACGAGCAGTACTTC.

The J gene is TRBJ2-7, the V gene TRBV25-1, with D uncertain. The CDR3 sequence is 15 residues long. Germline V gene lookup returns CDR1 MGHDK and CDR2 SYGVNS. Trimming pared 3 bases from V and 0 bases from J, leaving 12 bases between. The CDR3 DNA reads TGTGCCAGCAGTGATGGAACCGCTGGCTCCTACGAGCAGTACTTC. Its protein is CASSDGTAGSYEQYF.